This TCR beta chain came from a study of cytomegalovirus exposure and HLA in healthy donors (dated by TCRdb to the late 2010s). Looking at the study overall: In an earlier analysis of some 550 of the donors, 276 Gb of sequence data and 100 million or so unique TCR beta sequences from about 179 million T cells were reported. Approximately 300 gigabases of sequencing data and tens of millions of unique TCR sequences made up an early release that covered approximately 650 HLA-typed donors. Of the roughly 400 genotyped donors, 75% to 85% were placed in the genetic ancestry cluster associated with self-reported Caucasian donors. The study aimed to test whether signatures of past pathogen exposure could be identified by cataloging public T cell receptors. Using immunosequencing, the study profiled T cell repertoires from around 680 subjects and related those repertoires to cytomegalovirus serostatus. In addition to the first cohort of roughly 670 subjects, a separate validation cohort of over 90 different subjects was used. High-throughput TCR immunosequencing, statistical association of individual TCRs with disease status, and machine learning were combined to predict cytomegalovirus infection status. To study patterns of TCR occurrence, a later analysis re-analyzed previously published TCR beta repertoires from around 700 donors and added high-resolution HLA genotyping. Rather than using new phenotypic data, the later analysis identified candidate immune exposures from TCR beta sequences and from how often those sequences occurred across donors. In an earlier analysis of 550 to 700 of the donors, high-throughput TCR beta sequencing was used to judge whether each TCR beta V gene segment behaved as functional or pseudogenic. Donor age, sex, ethnicity and CMV serostatus were compiled alongside the repertoire data. A later genetic analysis took genome-wide SNP genotypes for about 65% of the roughly 670 donors and used that subset as a discovery cohort. All discovery cohort repertoires had been generated using a single sequencing platform. HLA typing included class I and class II loci at four-digit resolution. Typing coverage differed by locus: A, B, C, DRB1 and DQB1 were typed in roughly 620-630 donors, DQA1 in about 500, DPA1 in some 570, and DPB1 in just under 490. Four to six DR-DQ haplotypes were handled as single units for association and clustering, since linkage in the cohort was strong. On average, 235,054 unique TCR beta nucleotide sequences were sequenced per donor among 398 genotyped donors of the cohort, with roughly 18% of those sequences being non-productive. Overall study results and their limits: The classifier was reported to diagnose cytomegalovirus status with high specificity and sensitivity in both the original and validation cohorts. In a later analysis, most CMV-associated TCR beta chains were found to appear HLA-restricted, with HLA associations seemingly driven largely by CMV exposure. It was suggested by the authors that the approach could potentially be generalized to other disease states and immunological phenotypes. Strong co-occurrence of HLA alleles, especially DR and DQ, made assigning TCR associations to individual alleles difficult. Broadly in line with IMGT annotations, most TCR beta V segments showed up in productive rearrangements about 87% or about 30% of the time in an earlier analysis of approximately 600 of the donors. Because counts were too low, some 16 rarely observed V segments, including chromosome 9 orphons, were excluded from the earlier analysis of 500 to 700 of the donors. For the cohort, immune exposure information was limited to CMV serostatus. A cluster of highly shared sequence variants was judged likely to be a technical artifact of the sequencing pipeline. While some public TCRs were present in many individuals, most TCR sequences turned up only very rarely across donors. In vitro tests confirmed that a few of the cytomegalovirus-associated TCR beta chains recognize cytomegalovirus antigens. Because some donors lacked HLA typing at each locus, the association tests relied only on the typed subset. In a later analysis, several top co-occurrence clusters were reported to appear linked to parvovirus B19, influenza, CMV and Epstein-Barr virus. A later analysis found that TCR association rates varied across HLA loci, with DRB1 alleles showing the most associated TCRs and HLA-C alleles the fewest. A later genetic analysis reported fewer N-insertions in productive TCRs among donors in an Asian-associated ancestry cluster than the roughly 620-donor mean. A further reported finding was that TCR beta sequences accurately predicted the HLA-A and HLA-B alleles for most subjects in the first cohort. The presence/absence analyses assumed that sequencing depth was roughly uniform across donors, and that assumption may not be true. This cohort had only TCR beta chains sequenced, and the lack of alpha or paired-chain data limited which features could be detected. The study gave a list of roughly 150 TCR beta chains associated with cytomegalovirus. Compared with equally common non-associated chains, HLA-associated TCR beta chains in a later analysis were more clonally expanded and had lower generation probabilities. At a false discovery rate of 0.05, a later analysis linked 16,951 TCR beta sequences to specific HLA alleles. The 87-base-pair reads could not distinguish some IMGT-functional V segments, including TRBV6-2 and TRBV6-3, so those segments were excluded. Linkage disequilibrium might explain the correlated functional status among segregating V segments, but an unknown experimental factor could not be ruled out. A later genetic analysis associated a missense DCLRE1C variant with V-gene and J-gene trimming of TCR beta chains, and an independent cohort replicated the association.

Regarding this clone: Its antigen is still unknown. Base qualities are not at hand, and no much larger clone is one base apart.

V loses 0 bases, J loses 4 bases, and the germline ends lie 13 bases apart. CDR1 and CDR2 were assigned from the germline V gene as SGDLS and YYNGEE. The CDR3, cysteine through phenylalanine, is 15 amino acids long. CDR3 DNA only is kept here, 45 bases in frame from base 1. Receptor libraries were prepared by the immunoSEQ multiplex PCR assay. A mixture of 60 forward primers for TCR Vbeta segments and 13 reverse primers for TCR Jbeta segments was used in the multiplex PCR. The CDR3 region of rearranged TCR beta genes was amplified from genomic DNA with a multiplex PCR assay. The Illumina HiSeq System was used to sequence the amplified TCR beta libraries as 87-base-pair reads. In the authors' own workflow: Across the 700 or so repertoires, a later analysis counted around 80 million unique TCR beta chains, around 11 million of which were shared by at least two donors. A nearest-neighbor algorithm error-corrected the raw reads and collapsed the reads into unique sequences, merging closely related sequences to remove PCR and sequencing errors. To assign V, D and J gene segments, CDR3 sequences were aligned to IMGT reference sequences. For a sequence to be retained, a match of at least six nucleotides was required to both a V gene segment and a J gene segment. A rearrangement was called productive if the CDR3 had no stop codons and remained in frame with V and J, and every other rearrangement was called non-productive. Following IMGT convention, CDR3 was defined as the stretch from the second conserved V-encoded cysteine up to the conserved J-encoded phenylalanine. The earlier analysis of 450 to 750 of the donors excluded any sequence lacking an unambiguous match to a single V gene segment. An earlier analysis of a few hundred of the donors classified V segments as functional when productive rearrangements were above 56.7% and as segregating when the standard deviation between donors was above 5%. A statistical classification framework was built for diagnosing cytomegalovirus status from the catalog of TCR beta chain sequences. In a later analysis, V and J genes were assigned by comparing TCR nucleotide sequences against IMGT/GENE-DB human TR gene sequences. The TCRdist pipeline was used in a later analysis to assign CDR3 sequences and most-parsimonious VDJ recombination scenarios. In a later analysis, each TCR beta chain was defined by its CDR3 amino acid sequence together with its V-gene family, and reads without a unique V-gene family were excluded. In a later analysis, 500 to 650 highly shared, low-generation-probability nucleotide sequences were removed to address suspected cross-contamination and a sequencing artifact. In a later analysis, a clonal expansion index for each public chain was calculated from normalized within-repertoire ranks of inferred template counts. In a later analysis, generation probabilities were computed with a VDJ recombination model fitted to out-of-frame rearrangements, and the resulting probabilities were checked against IGoR. Hypergeometric tests were used in a later analysis to score TCR-TCR, TCR-HLA and TCR-CMV co-occurrence, with a repertoire-size bias correction applied to the TCR pairs. False discovery rates were estimated in a later analysis by permuting HLA or CMV assignments 20 times. In a later analysis, co-occurring TCRs were grouped with DBSCAN, and TCRdist sequence similarity was added when clustering was performed within HLA-allele-positive subsets. Repertoires with fewer than 30,000 or more than 120,000 public chains, plus five repertoires with anomalous nucleotide sharing, were excluded from co-occurrence clustering. What TCRdb holds here is the immuneACCESS table cut down to in-frame rearrangements. Part of the clones is not present; checked against another copy, under half of the missing clones reflect an unresolved V gene, and the others are unexplained. V, J and clone size reflect that table, while D and trimming were determined from the DNA. The sample table lists about 160,000 clones, just over 75% of them with a count of one. The top ten clones comprise roughly 0.99% of the sample.

The cohort consisted of approximately 670 healthy bone marrow donors. All cohort members were sampled while nominally healthy, although unrecorded immune exposures were likely present. The donor was CMV seronegative and was included in the group of a few hundred seronegative cohort members. Each donor provided a peripheral blood sample, and peripheral blood mononuclear cells were used for TCR beta sequencing. Genomic DNA extraction from the blood cell samples was performed with the Qiagen DNeasy Blood Extraction Kit. The chain was built from TRBV9 and TRBJ1-2, with the D gene too uncertain to name. The TCR originated in a woman in her thirties or forties in good health and CMV-seronegative. The material sequenced was PBMCs. The nucleotide sequence reads TGTGCCAGCAGCGTAGCTACATCGGAGGTCTATGGCTACACCTTC. Protein translation: CASSVATSEVYGYTF.